Listed below are T cell receptor beta chains from one sample, sequenced in a study of cytomegalovirus exposure and HLA in healthy donors. Assay: immunoSEQ multiplex PCR; the TCRdb copy retains only in-frame clones and omits some. The sample gives over 150,000 clones, roughly four fifths of which show up once; 1.6% is in the top ten. Sample: PBMCs. These receptors came from a man aged 50 to 59 in good health and CMV-seronegative. Both conserved end residues are part of each CDR3. D genes are given only for firm matches. Clone size is not always given. Where it is, it says once, few, many or a class for expanded clones.

TRBV6-5,TRBJ1-5,TRBD1,once,CASRRDRARNQPQHF,TGTGCCAGCAGAAGGGACAGGGCGAGGAATCAGCCCCAGCATTTT
TRBV29-1,TRBJ2-3,TRBD1,NA,CSGRRQGATDTQYF,TGCAGCGGGAGAAGACAGGGTGCCACAGATACGCAGTATTTT
TRBV15,TRBJ2-2,TRBD2,NA,CATSSKTAPGLAGDLNTGELFF,TGTGCCACCAGCAGCAAAACAGCCCCGGGACTAGCGGGGGACTTGAACACCGGGGAGCTGTTTTTT
TRBV7-6,TRBJ2-1,NA,NA,CASSRGQGHEQFF,TGTGCCAGCAGCCGTGGACAAGGCCATGAGCAGTTCTTC
TRBV7-7,TRBJ2-3,NA,NA,CASSSTDSANTQYF,TGTGCTAGCAGCTCCACGGACAGTGCCAATACGCAGTATTTT
TRBV11-2,TRBJ2-7,NA,NA,CASRRGWDTSYEQYF,TGTGCCAGCAGGCGTGGGTGGGACACCTCCTACGAGCAGTACTTC
TRBV7-3,TRBJ2-2,NA,NA,CASSTGQLTGELFF,TGTGCCAGCAGCACCGGACAGTTGACCGGGGAGCTGTTTTTT
TRBV6-5,TRBJ1-4,TRBD1,NA,CASSPDRRSFEKLFF,TGTGCCAGCAGCCCGGACAGGAGATCCTTTGAAAAACTGTTTTTT
TRBV4-1,TRBJ2-5,TRBD1,once,CASSQGQGETQYF,TGCGCCAGCAGCCAGGGACAGGGGGAGACCCAGTACTTC
TRBV30,TRBJ1-2,TRBD1,NA,CAWSGTGNYGYTF,TGTGCCTGGAGTGGGACAGGAAACTATGGCTACACCTTC
TRBV4-2,TRBJ2-2,NA,NA,CASSRTGTTNTGELFF,TGTGCCAGCAGCCGGACCGGGACAACGAACACCGGGGAGCTGTTTTTT
TRBV6-5,TRBJ1-1,TRBD1,NA,CASRKDRGNTEAFF,TGTGCCAGCAGGAAAGACAGGGGGAACACTGAAGCTTTCTTT
TRBV6-6,TRBJ2-3,TRBD2,NA,CASSWGLAQDTQYF,TGTGCCAGCAGTTGGGGACTAGCTCAGGATACGCAGTATTTT
TRBV7-9,TRBJ1-4,TRBD1,NA,CASSQRTGEGEKLFF,TGTGCCAGCAGCCAGAGGACAGGGGAGGGGGAAAAACTGTTTTTT
TRBV9,TRBJ2-7,NA,NA,CASSPLEGSGPSEQYF,TGTGCCAGCAGCCCCCTTGAGGGTAGCGGCCCCTCCGAGCAGTACTTC
TRBV2,TRBJ1-5,TRBD1,NA,CASSEGQGHQPQHF,TGTGCCAGCAGCGAGGGACAGGGCCATCAGCCCCAGCATTTT
TRBV11-2,TRBJ2-1,TRBD2,NA,CASSRTSTEQFF,TGTGCCAGCAGCCGGACTAGCACTGAGCAGTTCTTC
TRBV7-9,TRBJ1-5,TRBD1,NA,CASSRTGTGGYSNQPQHF,TGTGCCAGCAGCCGAACCGGGACAGGAGGTTATAGCAATCAGCCCCAGCATTTT
TRBV18,TRBJ2-5,TRBD1,NA,CASSPRQGIETQYF,TGTGCCAGCTCACCTAGACAGGGAATTGAGACCCAGTACTTC
TRBV6-6,TRBJ1-6,TRBD1,NA,CASSGTGRDNSPLHF,TGTGCCAGCAGTGGGACAGGGAGGGATAATTCACCCCTCCACTTT
TRBV2,TRBJ2-7,TRBD2,NA,CASGTTSGDNEQYF,TGTGCCAGCGGGACGACTAGCGGGGATAACGAGCAGTACTTC
TRBV5-1,TRBJ2-3,NA,once,CASSPDRSRYTQYF,TGCGCCAGCAGCCCTGACAGATCCAGGTATACGCAGTATTTT
TRBV6-5,TRBJ1-2,NA,NA,CASSYSSRGYGYTF,TGTGCCAGCAGTTACTCGAGCAGGGGCTATGGCTACACCTTC
TRBV9,TRBJ2-2,NA,NA,CASSVVGGNTGELFF,TGTGCCAGCAGCGTAGTCGGGGGTAACACCGGGGAGCTGTTTTTT
TRBV30,TRBJ2-3,TRBD1,NA,CAWSEGQGGLDTQYF,TGTGCCTGGAGTGAGGGACAGGGGGGATTAGATACGCAGTATTTT